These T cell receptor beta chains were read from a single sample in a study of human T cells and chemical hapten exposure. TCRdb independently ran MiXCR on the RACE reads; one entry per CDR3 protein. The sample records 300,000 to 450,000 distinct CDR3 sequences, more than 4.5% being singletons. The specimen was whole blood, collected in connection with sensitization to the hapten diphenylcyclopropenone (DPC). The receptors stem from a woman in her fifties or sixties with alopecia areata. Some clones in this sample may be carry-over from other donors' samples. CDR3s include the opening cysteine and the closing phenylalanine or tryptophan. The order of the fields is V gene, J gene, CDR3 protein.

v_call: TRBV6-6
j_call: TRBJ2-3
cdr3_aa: CASSYSVDTQYF

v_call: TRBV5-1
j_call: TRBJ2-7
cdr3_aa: CASRAGTNELYEQYF

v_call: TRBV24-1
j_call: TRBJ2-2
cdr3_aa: CATSAPGTGENTGELFF

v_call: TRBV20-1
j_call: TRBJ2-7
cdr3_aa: CSASRGGNEQYF

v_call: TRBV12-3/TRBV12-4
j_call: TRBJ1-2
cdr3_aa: CASRAGRGYGYTF

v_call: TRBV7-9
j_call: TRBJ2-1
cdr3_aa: CASTHLGLSGAYNEQFF

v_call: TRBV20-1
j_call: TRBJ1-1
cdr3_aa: CSAASPNTEAFF

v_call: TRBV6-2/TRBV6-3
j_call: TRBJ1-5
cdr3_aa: CASSSRGQGRQPQHF

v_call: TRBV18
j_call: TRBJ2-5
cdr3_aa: CASSPSSGSRETQYF

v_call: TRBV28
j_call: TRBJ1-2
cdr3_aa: CASSYDRNYGYTF